The 15 T cell receptor beta chains below all came from one sample that was sequenced in a study of naive and memory T cell subsets (dated by TCRdb to the late 2010s). The library was built by means of UMI-ligation and nested PCR. Sequenced on an Illumina MiSeq. To cover both TRBC1 and TRBC2, the beta constant-region primer consisted of an equimolar mix of two oligonucleotides. Four rounds of PCR, combining the SP2 primer with nested alpha and beta constant-region primers, were used to amplify the ligated cDNA. TCRdb's own reprocessing of the public reads used fastp at Q25 and MiXCR and kept productive beta chains. Every entry covers one CDR3 protein and lists the most common genes and DNA from its rows. The sample yields 95,000 to 150,000 distinct CDR3 sequences; just over 35% were counted once. Of the sample, roughly 0.86% is held by the ten largest clones. Sequencing used central memory CD4+ T cells from blood. This specimen's cell subset or site label, interpreted: central memory, CD45RA- CD27+. The receptor set was obtained from a human donor in good health.

The chain combines TRBV18 with TRBJ1-1; 9 bases match TRBD1. V shed 2 bases, J shed 4 bases, and the junction held 5 bases outside the gene matches. Germline CDR1 is KGHSH and CDR2 is LQKENI. There are 15 residues in the CDR3. The CDR3 loop is CASSPNRGLGTEAFF. CDR3 in DNA: TGTGCCAGCTCACCAAACAGGGGGCTTGGCACTGAAGCTTTCTTT.

This clonotype turned up a few times. The chain carries TRBV20-1 and TRBJ1-1, with D unresolved. V lost 3 bases and J 0 bases, leaving 8 bases between the germline ends. The V gene's germline CDR1 is DFQATT and CDR2 SNEGSKA (reference sequence). This CDR3 region has 13 residues. Written as DNA, the CDR3 is TGCAGTGCTAGTCTACACATGAACACTGAAGCTTTCTTT. This translates into CSASLHMNTEAFF.

Only a few counts were recorded for this clonotype. The rearrangement joins TRBV20-1 to TRBJ1-5; D unclear. This CDR3 is built from 14 residues. V was shortened by 2 bases and J by 0 bases, with 8 bases between the two germline ends. Germline CDR1 DFQATT, CDR2 SNEGSKA (reference sequence). CDR3 protein: CSARSGNSNQPQHF. The CDR3 region has the DNA TGCAGTGCTAGATCGGGTAATAGCAATCAGCCCCAGCATTTT.

This clonotype showed up just a few times. The V gene is TRBV6-5, the J gene TRBJ2-5, with 10 bases fitting TRBD2. V lost 0 bases and J lost 5; bases outside the gene matches: 9. Germline CDR1 reads MNHEY; CDR2 reads SVGAGI. This CDR3 region has 17 residues. As DNA, the CDR3 is TGTGCCAGCAGTTACTCGATGCTAGCGGGAGTTTGGGAGACCCAGTACTTC. This translates into CASSYSMLAGVWETQYF.

This chain connects TRBV19 to TRBJ2-7; maybe TRBD1 (5 bases). Trimming shortened V by 3 bases and J by 3 bases, and 15 bases separated the two germline ends. This CDR3 spans 15 amino acids. Germline lookup yields CDR1 LNHDA and CDR2 SQIVND (reference sequence). The CDR3 region is CASSISGNSLYEQYF. For the CDR3, the DNA is TGTGCCAGTAGTATTTCAGGGAACTCCCTCTACGAGCAGTACTTC.

Only one count was recorded for this clonotype. The gene calls are TRBV7-9 and TRBJ2-2; D may be TRBD2 (6 bases). V lost 9 bases and J lost 6, with 17 bases in between. Per germline, CDR1 SEHNR and CDR2 FQNEAQ (reference sequence). The length of the CDR3 is 14 residues. The CDR3, as DNA: TGTGCCAGGGGCCCGGGAGCAGGCGCCGGGGAGCTGTTTTTT. This encodes CARGPGAGAGELFF.

The rearrangement links TRBV20-1 to TRBJ1-5; D is possibly TRBD1 (6 bases). CDR3 size: 18 residues. Looked up from germline, CDR1 is DFQATT and CDR2 is SNEGSKA (reference sequence). V was clipped by 0 bases and J by 8 bases, with 26 bases between them. The CDR3 DNA follows: TGCAGTGCTAGAGATCCGGGAGGGCCCATGGGGGGCCTTGAGCCCCAGCATTTT. This encodes CSARDPGGPMGGLEPQHF.

This clonotype was seen once. This chain uses TRBV29-1 with TRBJ2-1, with a tentative D call TRBD1 (6 bases). CDR3 length: 15 residues. From germline, CDR1 is SQVTM and CDR2 ANQGSEA. V lost 2 bases and J lost 7, with 18 bases in between. CDR3 sequence reads: CSVEWGQGVGNEQFF. In DNA form, the CDR3 reads TGCAGCGTTGAATGGGGGCAGGGCGTAGGGAATGAGCAGTTCTTC.

This clonotype appeared a few times. V and J are TRBV10-2 and TRBJ1-4, with TRBD1 matching over 7 bases. The CDR3 has 14 residues. Germline trimming cut 3 bases from V and 6 bases from J; bases unmatched to any gene: 4. CDR1 and CDR2 (germline): WSHSY, SAAADI. CDR3 nucleotides: TGCGCCAGCAGTGATTTCGACAGGGATGAAAAACTGTTTTTT. It codes for CASSDFDRDEKLFF.

This clonotype was counted between two and nine times. The V call is TRBV7-8, the J call TRBJ2-7; no reliable D call. The CDR3 is made up of 13 amino acids. Germline V gene lookup returns CDR1 SGHVS and CDR2 FQNEAQ. The V end lost 1 base, the J end lost 0 bases, and 4 bases lay between the germline ends. CDR3 residues: CASSLGDSYEQYF. In nucleotides, the CDR3 is TGTGCCAGCAGCTTAGGGGACTCCTACGAGCAGTACTTC.

This clonotype has a handful of counts. This chain joins TRBV19 and TRBJ1-4; 8 nucleotides line up with TRBD1. V gave up 5 bases and J gave up 8 bases; unmatched junction bases: 13. Per the germline V gene, CDR1 is LNHDA and CDR2 is SQIVND (reference sequence). This CDR3 contains 16 residues. The CDR3 DNA follows: TGTGCCAGTAGTGGCGGCAGGGGGCGCGAGTCGGAAAAACTGTTTTTT. This sequence encodes CASSGGRGRESEKLFF.

V usage is TRBV3-1 and J usage is TRBJ2-1; TRBD2 matches at 7 bases. Germline V gene sequence: CDR1 LGHDT, CDR2 YNNKEL (reference sequence). The CDR3 is 16 amino acids. V trimming: 5 bases; J trimming: 0 bases; junction bases outside the gene matches: 7. The CDR3 DNA reads TGTGCCAGCAGCTCCCGGCTAGCGGTCTCCTACAATGAGCAGTTCTTC. Protein product: CASSSRLAVSYNEQFF.

The chain uses TRBV19 and TRBJ2-7, with D possibly being TRBD1 or TRBD2 (5 bases each). This CDR3 is 12 amino acids long. Germline assignment: CDR1 LNHDA and CDR2 SQIVND (reference sequence). The V end lost 7 bases, the J end lost 10 bases, and 17 bases lay between the germline ends. CDR3 protein: CASKATRGLQYF. CDR3 DNA sequence: TGTGCCAGTAAAGCGACTCGGGGCCTTCAGTACTTC.

The rearrangement joins TRBV18 to TRBJ2-7; TRBD2 aligns across 7 bases. Trimming removed 1 base from V and 5 bases from J; junction bases left unmatched: 5. The germline V gene has CDR1 KGHSH and CDR2 LQKENI. The CDR3 has 14 residues. The CDR3 reads CASSPLGLADEQYF. The CDR3, as DNA: TGTGCCAGCTCACCACTGGGGCTAGCGGACGAGCAGTACTTC. Full variable domain (rest looked up from reference TRBV18 and TRBJ2-7): NAGVMQNPRHLVRRRGQEARLRCSPMKGHSHVYWYRQLPEEGLKFMVYLQKENIIDESGMPKERFSAEFPKEGPSILRIQQVVRGDSAAYFCASSPLGLADEQYFGPGTRLTVT.

In this sample, this clonotype turned up many times. The rearrangement uses TRBV7-6 and TRBJ2-7; D is unresolved. V was clipped by 0 bases and J by 3 bases, with 6 bases between them. Germline CDR1 SGHVS, CDR2 FNYEAQ. This CDR3 comprises 13 residues. The DNA of the CDR3 is TGTGCCAGCAGCTTAGCGTCTGACTACGAGCAGTACTTC. It translates to CASSLASDYEQYF.